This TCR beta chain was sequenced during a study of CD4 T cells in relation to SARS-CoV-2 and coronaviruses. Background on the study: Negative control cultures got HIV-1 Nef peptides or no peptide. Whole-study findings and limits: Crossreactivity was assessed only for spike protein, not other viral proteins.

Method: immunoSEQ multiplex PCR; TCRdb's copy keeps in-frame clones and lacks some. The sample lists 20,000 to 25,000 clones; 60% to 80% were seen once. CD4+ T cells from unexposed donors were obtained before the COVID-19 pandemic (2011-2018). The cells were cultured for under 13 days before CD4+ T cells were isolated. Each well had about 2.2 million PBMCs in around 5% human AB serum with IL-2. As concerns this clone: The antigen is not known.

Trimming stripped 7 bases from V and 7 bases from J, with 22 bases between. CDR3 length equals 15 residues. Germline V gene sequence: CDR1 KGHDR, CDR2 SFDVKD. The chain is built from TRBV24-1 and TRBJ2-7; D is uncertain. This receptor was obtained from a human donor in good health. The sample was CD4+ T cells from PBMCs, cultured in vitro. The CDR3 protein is CATRSSATRLKEQYF. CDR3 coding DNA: TGTGCCACCAGGTCATCGGCCACCCGCCTCAAAGAGCAGTACTTC.